The clone carrying this T cell receptor beta chain occurred many times. Its antigen is not identified. This sample is drawn from a study of regulatory T cells in long-lasting Graves disease. Time point in this sample: newly diagnosed GD, antithyroid drugs for less than 3 months. Scientists built the TCR library using RNA that was extracted from PBMCs. Overall study findings and caveats: Favored gene segments in persistent disease were TRBV28, TRBJ1-2 and TRBJ2-5.

The CDR3 has 14 amino acids. The V gene end was trimmed by 6 bases and the J gene end by 4 bases; junction bases not matched to a gene: 4. Per germline, CDR1 MDHEN and CDR2 SYDVKM. Building the TCR beta libraries relied on iRepertoire HTBI primers, and CDR3 regions underwent Arm-PCR. TCRdb reanalysed the multiplex PCR reads using MiXCR and keeps one entry per CDR3 protein. The sample holds 320,000 or so distinct CDR3 sequences, more than 15% seen once. This specimen was peripheral blood mononuclear cells (PBMCs), taken at new diagnosis, from a patient treated with antithyroid drugs. The chain combines TRBV28 with TRBJ2-2; 8 positions match TRBD1. The receptor was derived from a female donor with Graves disease. The CDR3 sequence: CASSLQGGTGELFF. In DNA form, the CDR3 reads TGTGCCAGCAGCCTACAGGGGGGCACCGGGGAGCTGTTTTTT.